The clone carrying this T cell receptor (beta chain) was detected many times. The use of a sample-barcoded 5' primer and a J-beta primer mix characterized a second PCR of roughly 6 to 11 cycles. Using its own MiXCR run on the 5' RACE reads, TCRdb lists one record per CDR3 protein. This table has some 890,000 distinct CDR3 sequences, 25% to 35% appearing once. The V segment lost 6 bases and the J segment 6 bases; nucleotides outside the gene matches: 20. CDR1 is DFQATT and CDR2 is SNEGSKA in the germline V gene (reference sequence). CDR3 size: 16 residues. The entry originates in a study of blood T cells in healthy people across ages. These same records also appear under a second study, on T cells of mothers and their children. That study adds: A slight, non-significant increase in overlap was found for related mother-child pairs relative to unrelated pairs.

The sequence came from a woman between 40 and 55 years old in good health. The chain links TRBV20-1 to TRBJ2-7; TRBD1 matches 7 bases. The sample taken for sequencing was blood. In DNA, the CDR3 is TGCAGTGCCACGGACCTACCGGGACAGATAGCGTCCGAGCAGTACTTC. It yields the protein CSATDLPGQIASEQYF.